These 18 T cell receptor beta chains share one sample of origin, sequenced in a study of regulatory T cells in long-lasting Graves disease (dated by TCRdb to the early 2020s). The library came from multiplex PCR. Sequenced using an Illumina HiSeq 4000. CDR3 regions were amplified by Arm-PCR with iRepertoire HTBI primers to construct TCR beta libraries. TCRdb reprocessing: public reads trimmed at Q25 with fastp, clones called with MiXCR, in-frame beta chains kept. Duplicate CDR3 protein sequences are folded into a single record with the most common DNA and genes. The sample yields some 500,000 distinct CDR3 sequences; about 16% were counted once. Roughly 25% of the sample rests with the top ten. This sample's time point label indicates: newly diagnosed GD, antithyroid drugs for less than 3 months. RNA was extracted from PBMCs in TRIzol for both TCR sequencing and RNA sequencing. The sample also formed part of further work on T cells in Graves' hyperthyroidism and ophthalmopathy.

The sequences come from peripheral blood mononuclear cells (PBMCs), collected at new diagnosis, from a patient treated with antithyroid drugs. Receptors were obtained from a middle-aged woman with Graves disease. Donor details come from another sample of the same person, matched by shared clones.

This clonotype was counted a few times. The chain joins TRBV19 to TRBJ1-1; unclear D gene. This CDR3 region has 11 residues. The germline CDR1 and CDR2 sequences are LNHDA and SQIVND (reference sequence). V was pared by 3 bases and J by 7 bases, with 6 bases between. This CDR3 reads CASSMAFEAFF. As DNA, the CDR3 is TGTGCCAGTAGTATGGCGTTTGAAGCTTTCTTT. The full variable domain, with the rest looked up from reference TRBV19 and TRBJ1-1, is DGGITQSPKYLFRKEGQNVTLSCEQNLNHDAMYWYRQDPGQGLRLIYYSQIVNDFQKGDIAEGYSVSREKKESFPLTVTSAQKNPTAFYLCASSMAFEAFFGQGTRLTVV.

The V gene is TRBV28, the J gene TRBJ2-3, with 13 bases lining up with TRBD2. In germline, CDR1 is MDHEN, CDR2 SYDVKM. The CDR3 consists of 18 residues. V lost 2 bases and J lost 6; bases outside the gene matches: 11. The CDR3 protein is CASSLPLALAGGLDTQYF. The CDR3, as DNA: TGTGCCAGCAGTTTACCCCTGGCACTAGCGGGGGGGCTTGATACGCAGTATTTT.

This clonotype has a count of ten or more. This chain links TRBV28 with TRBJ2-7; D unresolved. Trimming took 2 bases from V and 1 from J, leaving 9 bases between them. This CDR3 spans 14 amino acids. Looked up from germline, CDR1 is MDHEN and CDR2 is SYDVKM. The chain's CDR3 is CASSLRGRSYEQYF. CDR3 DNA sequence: TGTGCCAGCAGTTTACGTGGGCGATCCTACGAGCAGTACTTC. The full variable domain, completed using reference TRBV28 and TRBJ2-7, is DVKVTQSSRYLVKRTGEKVFLECVQDMDHENMFWYRQDPGLGLRLIYFSYDVKMKEKGDIPEGYSVSREKKERFSLILESASTNQTSMYLCASSLRGRSYEQYFGPGTRLTVT.

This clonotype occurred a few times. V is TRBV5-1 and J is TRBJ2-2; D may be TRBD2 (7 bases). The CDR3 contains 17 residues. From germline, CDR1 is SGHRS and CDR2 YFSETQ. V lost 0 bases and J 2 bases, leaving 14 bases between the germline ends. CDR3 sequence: CASSLGAAGTNTGELFF. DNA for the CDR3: TGCGCCAGCAGCTTGGGGGCAGCGGGGACAAACACCGGGGAGCTGTTTTTT.

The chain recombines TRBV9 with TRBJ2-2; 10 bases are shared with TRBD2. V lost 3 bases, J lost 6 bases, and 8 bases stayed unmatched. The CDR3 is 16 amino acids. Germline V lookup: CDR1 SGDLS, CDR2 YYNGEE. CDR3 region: CASSGEAGGRPGELFF. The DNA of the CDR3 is TGTGCCAGCAGCGGCGAAGCGGGGGGGCGTCCCGGGGAGCTGTTTTTT.

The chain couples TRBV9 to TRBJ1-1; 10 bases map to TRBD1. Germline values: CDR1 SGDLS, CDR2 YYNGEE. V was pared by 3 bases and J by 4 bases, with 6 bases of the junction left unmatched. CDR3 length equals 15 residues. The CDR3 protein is CASSETGGASTEAFF. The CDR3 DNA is TGTGCCAGCAGCGAGACAGGGGGCGCAAGCACTGAAGCTTTCTTT.

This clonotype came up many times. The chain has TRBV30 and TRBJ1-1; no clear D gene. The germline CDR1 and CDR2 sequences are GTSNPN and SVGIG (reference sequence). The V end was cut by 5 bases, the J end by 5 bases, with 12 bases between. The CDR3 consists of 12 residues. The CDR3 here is CAWSPTGTEAFF. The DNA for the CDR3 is TGTGCCTGGTCTCCCACGGGAACTGAAGCTTTCTTT.

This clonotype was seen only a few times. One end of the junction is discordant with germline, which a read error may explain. The CDR3 spells CASSQGLEDRVFF. Here the CDR3 DNA reads TGCGCCAGCAGCCAAGGTCTAGAGGACAGGGTGTTCTTC. V gene TRBV4-1 combines with J gene TRBJ2-7; 8 bases are shared with TRBD1. The CDR3 is 13 residues long. Germline CDR1 and CDR2: MGHRA and YSYEKL.

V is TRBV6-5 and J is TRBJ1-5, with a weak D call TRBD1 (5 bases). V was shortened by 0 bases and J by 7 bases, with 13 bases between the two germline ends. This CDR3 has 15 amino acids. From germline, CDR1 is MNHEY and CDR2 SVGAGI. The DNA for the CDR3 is TGTGCCAGCAGTTACTCGTACGGGGGAGGCCAGCCCCAGCATTTT. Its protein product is CASSYSYGGGQPQHF.

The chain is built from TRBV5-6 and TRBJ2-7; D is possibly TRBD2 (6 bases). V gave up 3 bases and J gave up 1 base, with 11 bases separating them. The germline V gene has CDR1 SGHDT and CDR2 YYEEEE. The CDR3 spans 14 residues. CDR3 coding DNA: TGTGCCAGCAGCTCAGGTAGCGGATCCTACGAGCAGTACTTC. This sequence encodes CASSSGSGSYEQYF.

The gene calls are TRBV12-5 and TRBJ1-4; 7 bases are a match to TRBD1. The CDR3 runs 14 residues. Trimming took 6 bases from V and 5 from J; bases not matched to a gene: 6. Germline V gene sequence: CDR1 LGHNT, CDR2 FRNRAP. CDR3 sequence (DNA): TGTGCTAGTGGGTCGACAGGGAACAATGAAAAACTGTTTTTT. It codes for CASGSTGNNEKLFF.

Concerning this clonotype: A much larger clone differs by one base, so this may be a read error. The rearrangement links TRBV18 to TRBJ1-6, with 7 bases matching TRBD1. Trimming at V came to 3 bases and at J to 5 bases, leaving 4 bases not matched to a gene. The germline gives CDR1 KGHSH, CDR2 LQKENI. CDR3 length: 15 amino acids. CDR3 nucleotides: TGTGCCAGCTCACCGCGGGACAGACATAATTCACCCCTCCACTTT. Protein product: CASSPRDRHNSPLHF.

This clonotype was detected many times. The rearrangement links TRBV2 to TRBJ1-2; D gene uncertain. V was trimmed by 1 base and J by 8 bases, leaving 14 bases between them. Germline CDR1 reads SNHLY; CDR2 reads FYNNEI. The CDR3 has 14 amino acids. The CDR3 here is CASSEGGRVWGYTF. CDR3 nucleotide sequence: TGTGCCAGCAGTGAAGGCGGGAGGGTATGGGGCTACACCTTC.

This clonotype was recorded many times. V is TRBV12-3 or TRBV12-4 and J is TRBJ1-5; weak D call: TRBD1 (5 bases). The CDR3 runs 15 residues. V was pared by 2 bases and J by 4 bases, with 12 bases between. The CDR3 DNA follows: TGTGCCAGCAGTTTACGACAGCCCAATAATCAGCCCCAGCATTTT. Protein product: CASSLRQPNNQPQHF.

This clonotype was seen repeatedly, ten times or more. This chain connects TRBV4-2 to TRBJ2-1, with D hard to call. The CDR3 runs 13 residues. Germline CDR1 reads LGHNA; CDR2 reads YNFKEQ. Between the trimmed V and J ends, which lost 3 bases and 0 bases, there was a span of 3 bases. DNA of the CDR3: TGTGCCAGCAGCCACCTCTCCTACAATGAGCAGTTCTTC. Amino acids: CASSHLSYNEQFF.

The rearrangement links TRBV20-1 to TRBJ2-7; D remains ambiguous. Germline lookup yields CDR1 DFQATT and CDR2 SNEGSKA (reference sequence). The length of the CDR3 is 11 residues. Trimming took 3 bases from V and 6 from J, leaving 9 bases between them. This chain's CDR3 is CSARRGTEQYF. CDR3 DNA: TGCAGTGCTAGGCGAGGTACCGAGCAGTACTTC.

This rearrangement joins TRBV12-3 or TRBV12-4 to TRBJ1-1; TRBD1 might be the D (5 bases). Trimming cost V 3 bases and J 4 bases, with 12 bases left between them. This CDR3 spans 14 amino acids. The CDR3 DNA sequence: TGTGCCAGCAGTTTTATGAGGGGAGCCACTGAAGCTTTCTTT. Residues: CASSFMRGATEAFF.

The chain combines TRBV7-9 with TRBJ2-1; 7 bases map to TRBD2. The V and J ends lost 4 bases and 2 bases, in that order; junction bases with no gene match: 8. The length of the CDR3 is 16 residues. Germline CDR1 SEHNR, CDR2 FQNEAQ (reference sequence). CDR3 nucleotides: TGTGCCAGCAGCTCTCGGGGCGGGGGACCCTACAATGAGCAGTTCTTC. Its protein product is CASSSRGGGPYNEQFF.